This T cell receptor beta chain was sequenced during a study of response to subunit inactivated influenza vaccine. Findings of the study overall: Only a handful of new T cells, the authors suggested, are recruited with each seasonal influenza vaccination.

MiXCR, run by TCRdb on the RT-PCR reads, gives a single entry per CDR3 protein. The sample contains some 520,000 distinct CDR3 sequences, approximately 15% of which appear only once. Details on this clonotype: The antigen remains unidentified.

The CDR3 runs to 15 residues. CDR1 is MDHEN, CDR2 SYDVKM, per germline. V dropped 0 bases and J dropped 7 bases, with 13 bases sitting between them. This TCR was sampled from a man aged 45 to 70 who received an inactivated influenza vaccine. The rearrangement uses TRBV28 and TRBJ2-1; possible D gene TRBD2, 6 bases. This material consisted of CD4+ T cells sorted from PBMCs, taken around 25 months after vaccination. The CDR3 DNA follows: TGTGCCAGCAGTTTATGGGGCGGGAAGGGGAATGAGCAGTTCTTC. The encoded protein is CASSLWGGKGNEQFF. Full variable domain (missing parts from reference TRBV28 and TRBJ2-1): DVKVTQSSRYLVKRTGEKVFLECVQDMDHENMFWYRQDPGLGLRLIYFSYDVKMKEKGDIPEGYSVSREKKERFSLILESASTNQTSMYLCASSLWGGKGNEQFFGPGTRLTVL.